The clone carrying this T cell receptor beta chain was observed many times. Each donor gave about 9.3 milliliters of peripheral blood. The authors ran a second PCR of roughly 6 to 12 cycles using a sample-barcoded 5' primer and a J-beta primer mix. TCRdb ran MiXCR on the 5' RACE reads and lists one entry per CDR3 protein. The table records hundreds of thousands of distinct CDR3 sequences, 29% of them present only once. The V gene's germline CDR1 is DFQATT and CDR2 SNEGSKA (reference sequence). V dropped 1 base and J dropped 4; count of bases not matched to a gene: 8. CDR3 length equals 16 residues. The source of the sample is a study of blood T cells in healthy people across ages.

Sequenced material: blood. The source of this sequence is an elderly woman in good health. V is TRBV20-1 and J is TRBJ2-1; 9 bases are shared with TRBD2. CDR3 coding DNA: TGCAGTGCTAGAGCCCCTCTAGCGGGGCCTTACAATGAGCAGTTCTTC. Translated: CSARAPLAGPYNEQFF.